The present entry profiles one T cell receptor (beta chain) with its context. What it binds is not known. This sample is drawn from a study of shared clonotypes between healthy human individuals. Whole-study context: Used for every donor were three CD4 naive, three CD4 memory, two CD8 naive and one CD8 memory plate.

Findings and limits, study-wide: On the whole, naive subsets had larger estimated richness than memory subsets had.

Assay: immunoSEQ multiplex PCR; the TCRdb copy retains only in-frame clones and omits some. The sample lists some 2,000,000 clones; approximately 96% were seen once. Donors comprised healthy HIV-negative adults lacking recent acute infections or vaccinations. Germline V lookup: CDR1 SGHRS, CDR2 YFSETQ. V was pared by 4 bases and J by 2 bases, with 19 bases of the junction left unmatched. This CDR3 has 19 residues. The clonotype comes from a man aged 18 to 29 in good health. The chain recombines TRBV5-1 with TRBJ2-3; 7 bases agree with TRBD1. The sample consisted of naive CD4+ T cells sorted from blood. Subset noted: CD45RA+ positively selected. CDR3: CASSPGTVAHRLSTDTQYF. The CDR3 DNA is TGCGCCAGCAGCCCAGGGACAGTGGCACACCGGCTATCCACAGATACGCAGTATTTT.